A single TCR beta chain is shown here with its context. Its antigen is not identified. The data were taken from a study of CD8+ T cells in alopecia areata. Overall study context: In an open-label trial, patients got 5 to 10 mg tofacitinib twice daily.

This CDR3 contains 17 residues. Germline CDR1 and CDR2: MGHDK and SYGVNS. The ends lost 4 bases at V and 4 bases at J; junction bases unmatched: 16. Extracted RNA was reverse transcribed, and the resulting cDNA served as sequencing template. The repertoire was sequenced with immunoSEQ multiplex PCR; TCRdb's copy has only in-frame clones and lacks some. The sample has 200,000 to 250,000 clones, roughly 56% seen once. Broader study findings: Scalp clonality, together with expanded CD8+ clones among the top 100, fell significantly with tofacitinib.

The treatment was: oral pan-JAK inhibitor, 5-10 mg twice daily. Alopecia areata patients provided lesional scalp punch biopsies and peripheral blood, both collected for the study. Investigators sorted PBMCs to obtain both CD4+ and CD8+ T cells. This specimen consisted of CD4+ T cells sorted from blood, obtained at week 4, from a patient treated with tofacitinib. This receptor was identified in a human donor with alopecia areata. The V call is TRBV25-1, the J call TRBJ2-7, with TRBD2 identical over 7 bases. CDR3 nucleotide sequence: TGTGCCAGCAGTGCCTCCGGCCCGATTGGCGGGGGATACGAGCAGTACTTC. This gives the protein CASSASGPIGGGYEQYF.